This TCR beta chain was found in a study of T-cell memory formation after mild COVID-19. Study-wide results and caveats: There was a balanced CD4/CD8 profile in clones contracting day 15 to 85, and later expanders leaned CD4+.

Concerning this clonotype itself: The target antigen is unknown.

TCRdb re-analysed the 5' RACE reads in MiXCR, keeping a single row per CDR3 protein. The table lists about 340,000 distinct CDR3 sequences, roughly 13% of them singletons. CDR3 length equals 12 residues. Germline CDR1 reads SGHTA; CDR2 reads FQGTGA. V lost 5 bases and J lost 9, with 13 bases in between. The chain combines TRBV7-3 with TRBJ1-2; maybe TRBD1 (5 bases). The specimen sequenced was PBMCs or a T cell subset sorted from them (not recorded which). The receptor was isolated from a man in his late teens or twenties who had mild COVID-19 (a few samples of this study predate the infection). Cell type and time point are not known. CDR3 in amino acids: CASSHGDGSYTF. The CDR3, as DNA: TGTGCCAGCAGCCATGGGGACGGCAGCTACACCTTC.